This T cell receptor beta chain was recovered during a study of blood T cell repertoires in COVID-19. Whole-study context: Acute and convalescent COVID-19 specimens originated in the United States, Italy and Spain. Sources were T cells, B-cell-depleted T cells, or PBMCs; the material itself was cDNA or gDNA.

The CDR3 runs 15 residues. Germline CDR1 SGHNT, CDR2 YYREEE (reference sequence). The V end was cut by 0 bases, the J end by 3 bases, with 13 bases between. Methods used by the authors: Quantification of nucleated cells was approximated via reference gene primer amplification. The repertoire was sequenced with immunoSEQ multiplex PCR; TCRdb's copy has only in-frame clones and lacks some. For V, J and clone size, that table is used; D and trimming come from the DNA. The sample comprises about 100,000 clones, roughly 92% of which are singletons, and about 2.2% rests with the top ten. This clone was seen only a few times.

The chain links TRBV5-4 to TRBJ2-7; D is possibly TRBD1 (7 bases). The source material was peripheral blood. The sequence was obtained from a middle-aged man with active COVID-19. This CDR3 reads CASSLAGDRDYEQYV. The CDR3 DNA reads TGTGCCAGCAGCTTGGCGGGGGACAGAGACTACGAGCAGTACGTC.